These T cell receptor beta chains were read from a single sample in a study of shared clonotypes between healthy human individuals. Sequencing used immunoSEQ multiplex PCR; TCRdb keeps in-frame clones, though not all of them. The data contain roughly 590,000 clones, 95% to 96% of them seen just once; the ten biggest clones take up around 0.11%. Sequenced: naive CD8+ T cells sorted from blood. These receptors all stem from a woman aged 25-40 years in good health. Both conserved end residues are part of each CDR3. Fields, in order: D gene, V gene, J gene, clone size, CDR3 protein, CDR3 DNA. D genes are given only for firm matches. Size is stated for part of the rows, as once, few or many counts, or as a class when the clone is expanded.

NA,TRBV6-1,TRBJ1-5,NA,CASRGGESNQPQHF,TGTGCCAGCAGAGGAGGGGAAAGCAATCAGCCCCAGCATTTT
NA,TRBV9,TRBJ1-1,NA,CASSSFSGDNLMNTEAFF,TGTGCCAGCAGCTCTTTCTCCGGGGACAACTTAATGAACACTGAAGCTTTCTTT
NA,TRBV2,TRBJ2-1,NA,CASSHWSGLDNEQFF,TGTGCCAGCAGTCATTGGTCGGGATTAGACAATGAGCAGTTCTTC
NA,TRBV27,TRBJ2-2,NA,CASRKTDTGELFF,TGTGCCAGCAGGAAGACAGACACCGGGGAGCTGTTTTTT
TRBD1,TRBV7-9,TRBJ1-2,NA,CASSFGQGSNYGYTF,TGTGCCAGCAGCTTCGGACAGGGGTCTAACTATGGCTACACCTTC
NA,TRBV27,TRBJ2-1,NA,CASSLSLDEQFF,TGTGCCAGCAGTTTATCGTTGGATGAGCAGTTCTTC
NA,TRBV7-6,TRBJ2-4,NA,CASSPRPGAQAAKNIQYF,TGTGCCAGCAGCCCTAGACCGGGAGCCCAGGCAGCCAAAAACATTCAGTACTTC
TRBD2,TRBV10-1,TRBJ2-7,NA,CASSNGLAANSYEQYF,TGCGCCAGCAGCAACGGACTAGCGGCCAACTCCTACGAGCAGTACTTC
TRBD2,TRBV5-6,TRBJ2-7,NA,CASSLVSAGVREQYF,TGTGCCAGCAGCTTGGTCTCGGCGGGAGTAAGGGAGCAGTACTTC
NA,TRBV28,TRBJ2-3,NA,CASAPPLSEPDTQYF,TGTGCCAGCGCCCCCCCCCTATCCGAGCCAGATACGCAGTATTTT
NA,TRBV2,TRBJ1-5,few,CASTPRGRNQPQHF,TGTGCCAGCACCCCCCGTGGGCGAAATCAGCCCCAGCATTTT
NA,TRBV25-1,TRBJ2-2,NA,CATQGEGNTGELFF,TGTGCCACCCAGGGGGAGGGGAACACCGGGGAGCTGTTTTTT
TRBD1,TRBV27,TRBJ1-1,once,CASSSPGQGISAEAFF,TGTGCCAGCAGTTCCCCGGGACAGGGGATTTCGGCTGAAGCTTTCTTT
NA,TRBV5-4,TRBJ1-1,NA,CASWTETEAFF,TGTGCCAGCTGGACTGAGACTGAAGCTTTCTTT
TRBD1,TRBV5-8,TRBJ1-5,NA,CASRLTGGWQPQHF,TGTGCCAGCAGGCTAACAGGGGGCTGGCAGCCCCAGCATTTT
NA,TRBV2,TRBJ1-2,NA,CASSAGVRGYTF,TGTGCCAGCAGCGCAGGGGTGCGTGGCTACACCTTC
TRBD1,TRBV19,TRBJ2-1,NA,CASSGGDRVNEQFF,TGTGCCAGTAGTGGGGGGGACAGGGTAAATGAGCAGTTCTTC
NA,TRBV2,TRBJ1-5,NA,CASSEGPRVGGYNQPQHF,TGTGCCAGCAGTGAAGGACCCAGGGTAGGGGGTTACAATCAGCCCCAGCATTTT
TRBD2,TRBV10-2,TRBJ2-5,NA,CATSTVAGEETQYF,TGCGCCACCTCTACGGTGGCGGGAGAAGAGACCCAGTACTTC
NA,TRBV19,TRBJ2-7,NA,CATSPGGGQPLSQYF,TGTGCCACCTCCCCGGGTGGGGGGCAGCCGCTTTCCCAGTACTTC
NA,TRBV19,TRBJ1-1,NA,CASSPGQNTEAFF,TGTGCCAGTAGCCCGGGACAGAACACTGAAGCTTTCTTT